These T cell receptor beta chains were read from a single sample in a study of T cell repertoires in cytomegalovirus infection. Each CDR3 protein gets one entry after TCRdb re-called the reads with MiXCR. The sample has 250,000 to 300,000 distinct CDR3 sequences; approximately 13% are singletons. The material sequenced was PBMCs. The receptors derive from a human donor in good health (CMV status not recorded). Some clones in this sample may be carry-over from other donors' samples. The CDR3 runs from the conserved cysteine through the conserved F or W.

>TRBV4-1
CASSHVGRGRDNEQFF
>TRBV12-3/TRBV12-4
CASRPGTGNNQPQHF
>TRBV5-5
CASSLAGRISGANVLTF
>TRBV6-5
CASSYSQGRNEKLFF
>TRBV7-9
CASSSFGGYEQYF
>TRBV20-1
CSARAGDPYEQYF
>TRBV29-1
CSAVTGWTEAFF
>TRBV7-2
CASTLAGGVNTGELFF
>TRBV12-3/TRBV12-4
CASGDRGLSYEQYF
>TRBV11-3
CASSLDGRGGSTEAFF
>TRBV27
CASSLRWQGPTDTQYF
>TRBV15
CATSRDAGHSTDTQYF
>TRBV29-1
CSVVGLLGGGSGANVLTF
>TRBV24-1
CATSDKTANTGELFF
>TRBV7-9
CASSIGQGDTEAFF
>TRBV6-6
CASSYSVGKGYTF
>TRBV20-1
CSARDPGRRRYTF